The present entry profiles one TCR beta chain with its context. Its target is not known. Trimming removed 7 bases from V and 5 bases from J; junction bases left unmatched: 5. The CDR3 has 13 amino acids. In germline, CDR1 is WSHSY, CDR2 SAAADI. This entry is derived from a study of cytomegalovirus exposure and HLA in healthy donors. Whole-study results and caveats: Later, TCR association rates were found to vary by HLA locus, highest for DRB1 and lowest for HLA-C.

The PCR used 60 Vbeta and 13 Jbeta primers. Generated by immunoSEQ multiplex PCR, the TCRdb table keeps only in-frame clones and is missing some. The sample carries tens of thousands of clones, roughly two thirds recorded once. This chain uses TRBV10-2 with TRBJ2-1; 7 bases line up with TRBD1. The sequence derives from a man between 60 and 70 years old in good health and CMV-seropositive. Sequenced material: PBMCs. As DNA, the CDR3 is TGCGCCAGCAACAGGGGTAATCACAATGAGCAGTTCTTC. Its translation: CASNRGNHNEQFF.